The count of the clone carrying this TCR beta chain is one. As yet, its antigen is unknown. Germline V gives CDR1 LGHDT, CDR2 YNNKEL (reference sequence). Trimming left V 3 bases short and J 6 bases short, with 12 bases between. This CDR3 has 14 amino acids. This sample was taken from a study of T cell responses to AZD1222 COVID-19 vaccine. Sequenced by immunoSEQ multiplex PCR; TCRdb stores in-frame clones only, minus some. The sample includes around 200,000 clones, 80% to 90% of them seen just once. Study outcomes and limitations: Spike-specific TCRs gained breadth and depth after people received two AZD1222 doses.

This TCR was sampled from an adult in good health. Sequencing used peripheral blood, obtained on day 0 of AZD1222 vaccination. The rearrangement uses TRBV3-1 (or the pseudogene TRBV3-2) and TRBJ2-4, with D hard to call. The CDR3 DNA is TGTGCCAGCAGCCATTCAGGAGCCCGAAACATTCAGTACTTC. It yields the protein CASSHSGARNIQYF.